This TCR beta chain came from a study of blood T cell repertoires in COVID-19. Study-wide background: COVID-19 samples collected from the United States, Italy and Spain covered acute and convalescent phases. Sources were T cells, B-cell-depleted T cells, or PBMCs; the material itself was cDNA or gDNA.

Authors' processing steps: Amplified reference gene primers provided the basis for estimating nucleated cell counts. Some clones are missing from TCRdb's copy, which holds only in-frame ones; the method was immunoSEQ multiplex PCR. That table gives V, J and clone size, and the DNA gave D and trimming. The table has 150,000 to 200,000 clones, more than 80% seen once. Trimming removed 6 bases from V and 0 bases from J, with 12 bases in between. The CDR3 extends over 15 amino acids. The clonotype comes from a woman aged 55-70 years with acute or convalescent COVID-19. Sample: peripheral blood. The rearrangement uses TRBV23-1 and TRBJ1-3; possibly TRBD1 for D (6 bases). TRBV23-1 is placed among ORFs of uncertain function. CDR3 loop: CASRLDSTSGNTIYF. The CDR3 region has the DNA TGCGCCAGCAGACTGGACAGCACCTCTGGAAACACCATATATTTT.